This T cell receptor beta chain was identified in a study of shared clonotypes between healthy human individuals. Trimming left V 0 bases short and J 0 bases short, with 10 bases between. In germline, CDR1 is SGHRS, CDR2 YFSETQ. The CDR3 consists of 16 residues. Assay used: immunoSEQ multiplex PCR; TCRdb lists only in-frame clones, some missing. The table has fewer than 1.8 million clones, approximately 98.5% seen once; the top ten hold roughly 0.35%. The sample consisted of naive CD4+ T cells sorted from blood. Documented subset: CD45RA+ positively selected. This clonotype was sampled from a man aged 30-40 years in good health. J is TRBJ2-1 and V is TRBV5-1; maybe TRBD2 (6 bases). The CDR3 DNA follows: TGCGCCAGCAGCTTGGTAGCGGCAAGCTCCTACAATGAGCAGTTCTTC. It encodes CASSLVAASSYNEQFF.